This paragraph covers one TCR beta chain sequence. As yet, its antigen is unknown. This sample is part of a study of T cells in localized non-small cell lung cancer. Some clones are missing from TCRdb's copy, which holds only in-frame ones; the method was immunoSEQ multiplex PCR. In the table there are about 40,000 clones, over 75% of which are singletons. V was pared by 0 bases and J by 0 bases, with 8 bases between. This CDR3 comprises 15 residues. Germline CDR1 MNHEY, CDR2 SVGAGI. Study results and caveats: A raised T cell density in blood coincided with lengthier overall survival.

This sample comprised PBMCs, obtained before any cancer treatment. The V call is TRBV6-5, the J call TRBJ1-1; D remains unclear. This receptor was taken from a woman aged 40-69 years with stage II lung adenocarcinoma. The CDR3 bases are TGTGCCAGCAGTTACTCTTGGAGAATGAACACTGAAGCTTTCTTT. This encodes CASSYSWRMNTEAFF.